This T cell receptor beta chain was identified during a study of shared clonotypes between healthy human individuals. The overall study: Each donor's CD8 memory used one plate, CD8 naive two, each CD4 subset three.

This clone was observed once. The CDR3 totals 15 residues. V lost 0 bases, J lost 8 bases, and 7 bases stayed unmatched. CDR1 and CDR2 (germline): SGDLS, YYNGEE. The repertoire was sequenced with immunoSEQ multiplex PCR; TCRdb's copy has only in-frame clones and lacks some. Here the sample spans about 1,900,000 clones, approximately 94% being singletons. The naive CD8 subset, CD45RO-negative cells positively selected for CCR7, excluded terminally differentiated effector memory CD45RA+ cells. The V gene is TRBV9, the J gene TRBJ2-1, with 8 bases fitting TRBD2. The material sequenced was naive CD8+ T cells sorted from blood. The clonotype comes from a man between 18 and 29 years old in good health. DNA for the CDR3: TGTGCCAGCAGCGTAGGGACTAGCCGTAGTGATGAGCAGTTCTTC. Amino acid sequence: CASSVGTSRSDEQFF.